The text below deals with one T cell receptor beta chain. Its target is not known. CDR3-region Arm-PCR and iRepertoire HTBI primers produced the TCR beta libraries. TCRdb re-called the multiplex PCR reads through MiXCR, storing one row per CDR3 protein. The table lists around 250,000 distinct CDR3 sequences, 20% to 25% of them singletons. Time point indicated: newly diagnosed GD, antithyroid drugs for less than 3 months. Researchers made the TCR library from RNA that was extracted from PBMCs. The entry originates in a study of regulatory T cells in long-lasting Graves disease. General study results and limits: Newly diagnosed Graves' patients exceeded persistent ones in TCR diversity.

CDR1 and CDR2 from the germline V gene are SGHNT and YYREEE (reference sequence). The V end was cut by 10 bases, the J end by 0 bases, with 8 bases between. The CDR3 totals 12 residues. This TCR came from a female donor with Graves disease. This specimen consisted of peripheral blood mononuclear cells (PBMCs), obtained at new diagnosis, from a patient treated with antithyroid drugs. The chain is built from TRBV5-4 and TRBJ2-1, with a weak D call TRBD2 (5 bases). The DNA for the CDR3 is TGTGCCTCTCGGGACTCCTACAATGAGCAGTTCTTC. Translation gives CASRDSYNEQFF.